Listed below are T cell receptor beta chains from one sample, sequenced in a study of Graves' ophthalmopathy and Graves' hyperthyroidism. Each CDR3 protein is one row after TCRdb ran MiXCR on the multiplex PCR reads. In the table there are some 520,000 distinct CDR3 sequences, approximately 14% of which are singletons. Sequenced input: blood. The source of these receptors is a woman under 40 with Graves' ophthalmopathy. CDR3s include the opening cysteine and the closing phenylalanine or tryptophan. D genes are given only for firm matches. Where a row states a size, it is once, few, many or the class of an expanded clone; other rows omit it.

cdr3_nt: TGTGCCAGCAGTTTATTGGGAGGGACAGCCCAAGAGACCCAGTACTTC
cdr3_aa: CASSLLGGTAQETQYF
v_call: TRBV27
j_call: TRBJ2-5
d_call: NA
clone_size: many

cdr3_nt: TGTGCCAGCAGTCCACTAATGAACACTGAAGCTTTCTTT
cdr3_aa: CASSPLMNTEAFF
v_call: TRBV12-3/TRBV12-4
j_call: TRBJ1-1
d_call: NA
clone_size: many

cdr3_nt: TGTGCCAGCTCACCACTGAGTCACGAAGCTTTCTTT
cdr3_aa: CASSPLSHEAFF
v_call: TRBV18
j_call: TRBJ1-1
d_call: NA
clone_size: few

cdr3_nt: TGCAGTGCCTGGACTAGCGGGGGGATGTACGAGCAGTACTTC
cdr3_aa: CSAWTSGGMYEQYF
v_call: TRBV20-1
j_call: TRBJ2-7
d_call: TRBD2
clone_size: few

cdr3_nt: TGTGCCAGCAGTTTCCCACAAGACAGGGGCTACGAGCAGTACTTC
cdr3_aa: CASSFPQDRGYEQYF
v_call: TRBV6-5
j_call: TRBJ2-7
d_call: TRBD1
clone_size: NA

cdr3_nt: TGCGCCAGCAGCCAAGTGGCACAGACCAATCAGCCCCAGCATTTT
cdr3_aa: CASSQVAQTNQPQHF
v_call: TRBV4-1
j_call: TRBJ1-5
d_call: NA
clone_size: NA

cdr3_nt: TGTGCCAGCGATAAGTCTGGGGCCAACGTCCTGACTTTC
cdr3_aa: CASDKSGANVLTF
v_call: TRBV6-5
j_call: TRBJ2-6
d_call: NA
clone_size: many

cdr3_nt: TGCAGTGCCGAGAGGTTCCTGGGGAACCAAGAGACCCAGTACTTC
cdr3_aa: CSAERFLGNQETQYF
v_call: TRBV20-1
j_call: TRBJ2-5
d_call: NA
clone_size: many

cdr3_nt: TGTGCCAGCAGCTTCTCTGTTGGGTTCACTTCACCCCTCCACTTT
cdr3_aa: CASSFSVGFTSPLHF
v_call: TRBV7-2
j_call: TRBJ1-6
d_call: NA
clone_size: many

cdr3_nt: TGTGCCACTTTAAACCACGCTGAAGCTTTCTTT
cdr3_aa: CATLNHAEAFF
v_call: TRBV6-1
j_call: TRBJ1-1
d_call: NA
clone_size: NA

cdr3_nt: TGCGCCAGCAGCTTCAGGACAGGGGAGAATTCACCCCTCCACTTT
cdr3_aa: CASSFRTGENSPLHF
v_call: TRBV5-1
j_call: TRBJ1-6
d_call: TRBD1
clone_size: many

cdr3_nt: TGCGCCAGCAGTGGGCCCGGGGGGGCCCCCGGGGAGCTGTTTTTT
cdr3_aa: CASSGPGGAPGELFF
v_call: TRBV10-2
j_call: TRBJ2-2
d_call: TRBD2
clone_size: few

cdr3_nt: TGCGCCAGCAGCCAAGATAGAACAGCCTATAATTCACCCCTCCACTTT
cdr3_aa: CASSQDRTAYNSPLHF
v_call: TRBV4-1
j_call: TRBJ1-6
d_call: NA
clone_size: many

cdr3_nt: TGTGCCAGCAGTTTATCTACAGACCCTAATGAAAAACTGTTTTTT
cdr3_aa: CASSLSTDPNEKLFF
v_call: TRBV28
j_call: TRBJ1-4
d_call: NA
clone_size: NA

cdr3_nt: TGCGCCAGCAGCTCTAGCGGGGGGCAGTCCGGGGAGACCCAGTACTTC
cdr3_aa: CASSSSGGQSGETQYF
v_call: TRBV5-1
j_call: TRBJ2-5
d_call: TRBD2
clone_size: few

cdr3_nt: TGTGCCAGCAGTGCCAGGGGGCGGGGTACCGGGGAGCTGTTTTTT
cdr3_aa: CASSARGRGTGELFF
v_call: TRBV12-3/TRBV12-4
j_call: TRBJ2-2
d_call: TRBD1
clone_size: NA

cdr3_nt: TGTGCCAGCAGCTTAACAAGCCCTCGAAGCGGGAGAGGGACCCAGTACTTC
cdr3_aa: CASSLTSPRSGRGTQYF
v_call: TRBV7-3
j_call: TRBJ2-5
d_call: TRBD2
clone_size: NA

cdr3_nt: TGTGCCAGCAGCTCGACAGTGATAACCGGGGAGCTGTTTTTT
cdr3_aa: CASSSTVITGELFF
v_call: TRBV7-2
j_call: TRBJ2-2
d_call: NA
clone_size: many

cdr3_nt: TGTGCCAGCAGCCAATTAGGGACAGGGGAGACCCAGTACTTC
cdr3_aa: CASSQLGTGETQYF
v_call: TRBV3-1
j_call: TRBJ2-5
d_call: TRBD1
clone_size: NA

cdr3_nt: TGCGCCAGCAGCTTGGGGCTCAGATACGAGCAGTACTTC
cdr3_aa: CASSLGLRYEQYF
v_call: TRBV5-1
j_call: TRBJ2-7
d_call: NA
clone_size: many

cdr3_nt: TGTGCCACCAGCAGAGATTATGTAGACGAGCAGTACTTC
cdr3_aa: CATSRDYVDEQYF
v_call: TRBV15
j_call: TRBJ2-7
d_call: NA
clone_size: many

cdr3_nt: TGTGCCAGCAGTTTGCGACTAGCGGGATTCAACACCGGGGAGCTGTTTTTT
cdr3_aa: CASSLRLAGFNTGELFF
v_call: TRBV28
j_call: TRBJ2-2
d_call: TRBD2
clone_size: NA

cdr3_nt: TGTGCCAGCAGTGAGTCGTTACCGACCTCCTATGGCTACACCTTC
cdr3_aa: CASSESLPTSYGYTF
v_call: TRBV25-1
j_call: TRBJ1-2
d_call: NA
clone_size: many

cdr3_nt: TGCGCCAGCAGCCAGGCAAGTTTGGGGGGCAGGGGCTACGATCAGTACTTC
cdr3_aa: CASSQASLGGRGYDQYF
v_call: TRBV4-1
j_call: TRBJ2-7
d_call: NA
clone_size: NA

cdr3_nt: TGTGCCAGCAGTTTTGTAGACTACCAAGAGACCCAGTACTTC
cdr3_aa: CASSFVDYQETQYF
v_call: TRBV12-3/TRBV12-4
j_call: TRBJ2-5
d_call: NA
clone_size: many

cdr3_nt: TGTGCCAGCAGCTTTTACGGGGGCAACGAGCAGTACTTC
cdr3_aa: CASSFYGGNEQYF
v_call: TRBV11-2
j_call: TRBJ2-7
d_call: NA
clone_size: many